These 19 T cell receptor beta chains originate from one sample sequenced in a study of control samples from healthy donors and cancer patients. Here immunoSEQ multiplex PCR was the method, and the copy in TCRdb shows in-frame clones only, minus some. The sample has 90,000 to 130,000 clones, over 75% seen once. Sample: PBMCs. The receptors were sampled from a woman in her sixties with lung cancer.

This clone showed up just once. The chain is built from TRBV9 and TRBJ1-5; D is possibly TRBD1 (5 bases). Trimming pared 4 bases from V and 9 bases from J, leaving 20 bases between. CDR3 length: 15 residues. Per germline, CDR1 SGDLS and CDR2 YYNGEE. The CDR3 DNA reads as TGTGCCAGCAGCTCGACTCCCGAGGGGACTTCGCCCCAGCATTTT. Its translation: CASSSTPEGTSPQHF.

The J gene is TRBJ1-2, the V gene TRBV24-1; 7 positions match TRBD1. With 9 bases clipped from V and 3 bases from J, the junction kept 3 bases outside the gene matches. CDR1 is KGHDR, CDR2 SFDVKD, per germline. The length of the CDR3 is 12 residues. The CDR3 protein is CATGTADYGYTF. The CDR3 DNA sequence: TGTGCCACCGGGACAGCAGACTATGGCTACACCTTC.

This rearrangement joins TRBV2 to TRBJ2-3; weak D call: TRBD1 (6 bases). The ends were cut back, 3 bases at V and 4 bases at J, with 20 bases in the middle. The CDR3 length is 17 residues. Germline values: CDR1 SNHLY, CDR2 FYNNEI. The CDR3, as DNA: TGTGCCAGCAGTGATGGAAAGGGGACATTTAGGTCAGATACGCAGTATTTT. This sequence encodes CASSDGKGTFRSDTQYF.

The sample holds a few counts of this clone. The rearrangement links TRBV19 to TRBJ1-3; D perhaps matches TRBD1 (5 bases). Per germline, CDR1 LNHDA and CDR2 SQIVND (reference sequence). The CDR3 is 15 amino acids. The V gene lost 7 bases and the J gene lost 2 bases, with 15 bases spanning the gap. Here the CDR3 DNA reads TGTGCCAGTACCCCTCCGCAGGGCCCTGGAAACACCATATATTTT. Amino acids: CASTPPQGPGNTIYF.

The V call is TRBV9, the J call TRBJ2-5, with D perhaps being TRBD1 or TRBD2 (6 bases each). Trimming stripped 3 bases from V and 1 base from J, with 13 bases between. Germline values: CDR1 SGDLS, CDR2 YYNGEE. This CDR3 has 15 amino acids. The CDR3 loop is CASSGGGGLQETQYF. In DNA form, the CDR3 reads TGTGCCAGCAGCGGTGGAGGGGGACTCCAAGAGACCCAGTACTTC.

The chain joins TRBV7-2 to TRBJ1-5; 9 positions match TRBD1. V lost 2 bases, J lost 3 bases, and 5 bases stayed unmatched. This CDR3 is 16 amino acids long. Looked up from germline, CDR1 is SGHTA and CDR2 is FQGNSA. CDR3 in amino acids: CASSLQGQGTNQPQHF. The CDR3 DNA sequence: TGTGCCAGCAGCTTACAGGGACAGGGTACCAATCAGCCCCAGCATTTT.

The chain is built from TRBV7-2 and TRBJ1-2; D is ambiguous. From germline, CDR1 is SGHTA and CDR2 FQGNSA. Trimming took 5 bases from V and 4 from J, leaving 8 bases between them. The length of the CDR3 is 12 residues. The CDR3: CASSPPGYGYTF. CDR3 sequence (DNA): TGTGCCAGCAGCCCCCCTGGCTATGGCTACACCTTC.

This sequence joins TRBV9 and TRBJ2-3; D unclear. Per germline, CDR1 SGDLS and CDR2 YYNGEE. This CDR3 has 15 amino acids. Trimming left V 4 bases short and J 2 bases short, with 14 bases between. The CDR3 spells CASSPGPLLTDTQYF. CDR3 sequence (DNA): TGTGCCAGCAGCCCCGGGCCTCTCCTCACAGATACGCAGTATTTT.

This chain uses TRBV5-1 with TRBJ2-2; D not resolved. V lost 1 base to trimming and J lost 6 bases, with 10 bases between them. The CDR3 runs to 14 residues. Germline assignment: CDR1 SGHRS and CDR2 YFSETQ. The CDR3 loop is CASSLTEQAGELFF. Written as DNA, the CDR3 is TGCGCCAGCAGCTTGACAGAGCAGGCCGGGGAGCTGTTTTTT.

The V call is TRBV6-5, the J call TRBJ2-1; a weak D match, TRBD1 (6 bases). Germline V gives CDR1 MNHEY, CDR2 SVGAGI. The germline V and J ends were trimmed by 5 bases and 0 bases, with 11 bases remaining between them. This CDR3 has 15 residues. The CDR3 bases are TGTGCCAGCAGTAAGGGACATAGCTCCTACAATGAGCAGTTCTTC. Its protein is CASSKGHSSYNEQFF.

V and J are TRBV18 and TRBJ2-3; D is unresolved. The CDR3 runs 14 residues. V was trimmed by 0 bases and J by 5 bases, leaving 9 bases between them. CDR1 is KGHSH and CDR2 is LQKENI in the germline V gene. The CDR3 reads CASSPPSPQDTQYF. CDR3 DNA: TGTGCCAGCTCACCACCGTCCCCGCAAGATACGCAGTATTTT.

The J gene is TRBJ2-1, the V gene TRBV20-1, with D tentatively TRBD2 (6 bases). CDR1 is DFQATT, CDR2 SNEGSKA, per germline (reference sequence). V was clipped by 5 bases and J by 6 bases, with 8 bases between them. This CDR3 comprises 11 residues. The CDR3 region has the DNA TGCAGTGCTTGGGGAGGCAATGAGCAGTTCTTC. Translating gives CSAWGGNEQFF.

The chain couples TRBV2 to TRBJ1-1; D gene unclear. Trimming shortened V by 6 bases and J by 0 bases, and 11 bases separated the two germline ends. Germline V gene sequence: CDR1 SNHLY, CDR2 FYNNEI. The CDR3 is made up of 14 amino acids. The CDR3 reads CASRVENMNTEAFF. In DNA, the CDR3 is TGTGCCAGCAGGGTAGAAAATATGAACACTGAAGCTTTCTTT. Using reference TRBV2 and TRBJ1-1 for the parts outside the CDR3, the full variable domain is EPEVTQTPSHQVTQMGQEVILRCVPISNHLYFYWYRQILGQKVEFLVSFYNNEISEKSEIFDDQFSVERPDGSNFTLKIRSTKLEDSAMYFCASRVENMNTEAFFGQGTRLTVV.

This CDR3 is CASSLTWDSEFEQYF. The CDR3 DNA reads as TGTGCCAGCAGCTTAACATGGGACAGCGAATTCGAGCAGTACTTC. The chain uses TRBV11-3 and TRBJ2-7, with 7 bases identical to TRBD1. The trim removed 2 bases at V and 6 bases at J, leaving 10 bases unmatched. Germline CDR1 reads SGHNT; CDR2 reads YENEEA. This CDR3 has 15 amino acids.

This rearrangement joins TRBV3-1 (or the pseudogene TRBV3-2) to TRBJ2-1; no definite D call. This CDR3 is built from 16 residues. Germline CDR1 is LGHDT and CDR2 is YNNKEL (reference sequence). Trimming left V 0 bases short and J 3 bases short, with 12 bases between. The CDR3, as DNA: TGTGCCAGCAGCCAAGATTTCCTAGGTGGCTACAATGAGCAGTTCTTC. Translation: CASSQDFLGGYNEQFF.

The chain employs TRBV7-9 and TRBJ1-1; D not certain. The CDR3 extends over 16 amino acids. Trimming cost V 10 bases and J 4 bases, with 25 bases left between them. Per germline, CDR1 SEHNR and CDR2 FQNEAQ (reference sequence). The CDR3: CAIKPPSGPLGTEAFF. DNA for the CDR3: TGTGCCATTAAGCCCCCCTCAGGACCCCTGGGCACTGAAGCTTTCTTT.

The rearrangement joins TRBV20-1 to TRBJ1-1; D is perhaps TRBD1 (5 bases). The CDR3 totals 11 residues. With 5 bases removed from V and 5 bases from J, the gap between germline ends came to 9 bases. Looked up from germline, CDR1 is DFQATT and CDR2 is SNEGSKA (reference sequence). The CDR3 sequence is CSARGVTEAFF. The CDR3 bases are TGCAGTGCTCGAGGGGTAACTGAAGCTTTCTTT.

The rearrangement joins TRBV5-8 to TRBJ2-7; D unresolved. This CDR3 spans 9 amino acids. The V gene's germline CDR1 is SGHTS and CDR2 YDEGEE. V was cut by 4 bases and J by 7 bases, with 3 bases left in between. Here the CDR3 reads CASSPEQYF. CDR3 bases: TGTGCCAGCAGCCCAGAGCAGTACTTC.

This chain links TRBV11-1 with TRBJ2-2; perhaps D is TRBD1 or TRBD2 (6 bases each). Germline V gene sequence: CDR1 SGHAT, CDR2 FQDESV (reference sequence). This CDR3 comprises 14 residues. Trimming removed 8 bases from V and 1 base from J, with 11 bases in between. The CDR3, as DNA: TGTGCCAGCGGAGGGACACTGAACACCGGGGAGCTGTTTTTT. Protein product: CASGGTLNTGELFF. Full variable domain (outside the CDR3, taken from reference TRBV11-1 and TRBJ2-2): EAEVAQSPRYKITEKSQAVAFWCDPISGHATLYWYRQILGQGPELLVQFQDESVVDDSQLPKDRFSAERLKGVDSTLKIQPAELGDSAMYLCASGGTLNTGELFFGEGSRLTVL.